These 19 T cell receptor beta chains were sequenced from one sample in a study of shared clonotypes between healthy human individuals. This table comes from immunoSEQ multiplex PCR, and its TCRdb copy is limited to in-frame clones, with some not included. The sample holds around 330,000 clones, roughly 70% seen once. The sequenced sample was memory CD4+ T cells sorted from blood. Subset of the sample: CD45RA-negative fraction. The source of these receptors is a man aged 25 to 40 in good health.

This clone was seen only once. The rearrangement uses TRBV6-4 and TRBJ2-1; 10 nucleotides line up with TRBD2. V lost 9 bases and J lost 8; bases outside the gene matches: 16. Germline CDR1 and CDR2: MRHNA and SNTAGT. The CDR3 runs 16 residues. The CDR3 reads CARLDPKAGGPYEQFF. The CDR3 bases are TGTGCCAGGCTCGACCCTAAAGCGGGAGGGCCATATGAGCAGTTCTTC.

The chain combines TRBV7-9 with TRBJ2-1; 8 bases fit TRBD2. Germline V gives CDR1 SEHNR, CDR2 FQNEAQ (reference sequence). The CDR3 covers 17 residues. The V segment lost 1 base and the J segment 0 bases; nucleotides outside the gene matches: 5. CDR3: CASSLGKSGSSYNEQFF. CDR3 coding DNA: TGTGCCAGCAGCTTAGGAAAAAGCGGGAGCTCCTACAATGAGCAGTTCTTC.

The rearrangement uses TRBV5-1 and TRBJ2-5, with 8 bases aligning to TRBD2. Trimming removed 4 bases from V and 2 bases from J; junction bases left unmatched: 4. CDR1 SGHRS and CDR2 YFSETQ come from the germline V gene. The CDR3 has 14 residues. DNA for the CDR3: TGCGCCAGCAGCCAAACTAGCGGTCAAGAGACCCAGTACTTC. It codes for CASSQTSGQETQYF.

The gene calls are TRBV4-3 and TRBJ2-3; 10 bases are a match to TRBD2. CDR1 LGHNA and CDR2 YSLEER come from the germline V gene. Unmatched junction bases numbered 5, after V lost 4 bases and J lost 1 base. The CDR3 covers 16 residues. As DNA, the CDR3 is TGCGCCAGCAGCCCAAGCGGGAGGGCCGGCACAGATACGCAGTATTTT. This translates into CASSPSGRAGTDTQYF.

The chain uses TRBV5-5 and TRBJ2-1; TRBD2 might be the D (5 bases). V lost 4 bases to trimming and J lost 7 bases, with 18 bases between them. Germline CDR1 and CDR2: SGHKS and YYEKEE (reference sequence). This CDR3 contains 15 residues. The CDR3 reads CASSPGILEKNEQFF. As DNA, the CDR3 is TGTGCCAGCAGCCCCGGGATTCTAGAAAAGAATGAGCAGTTCTTC. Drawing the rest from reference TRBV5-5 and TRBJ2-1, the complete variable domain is DAGVTQSPTHLIKTRGQQVTLRCSPISGHKSVSWYQQVLGQGPQFIFQYYEKEERGRGNFPDRFSARQFPNYSSELNVNALLLGDSALYLCASSPGILEKNEQFFGPGTRLTVL.

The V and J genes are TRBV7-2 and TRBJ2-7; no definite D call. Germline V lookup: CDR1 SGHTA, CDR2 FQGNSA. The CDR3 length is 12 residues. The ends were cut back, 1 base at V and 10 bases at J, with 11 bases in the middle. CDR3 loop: CASSLGGVQQYF. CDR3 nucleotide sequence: TGTGCCAGCAGCTTAGGGGGTGTGCAACAGTACTTC.

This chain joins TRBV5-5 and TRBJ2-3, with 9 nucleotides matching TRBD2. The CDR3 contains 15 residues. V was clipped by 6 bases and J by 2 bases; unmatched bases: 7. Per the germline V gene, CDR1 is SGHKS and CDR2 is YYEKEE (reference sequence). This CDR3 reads CASNRAGGTTDTQYF. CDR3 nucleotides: TGTGCCAGCAATCGGGCGGGAGGGACCACAGATACGCAGTATTTT.

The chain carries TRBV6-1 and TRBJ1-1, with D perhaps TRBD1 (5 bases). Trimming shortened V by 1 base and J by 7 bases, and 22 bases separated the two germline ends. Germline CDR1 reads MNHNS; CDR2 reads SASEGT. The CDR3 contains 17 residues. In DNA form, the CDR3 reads TGTGCCAGCAGTGAAGAGATAGCCCTTCCCCCGACAGATGAAGCTTTCTTT. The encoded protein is CASSEEIALPPTDEAFF.

CDR3 bases: TGTGCCAGCAGCTTGGATGGGTATGGTGAGCAGTTCTTC. It codes for CASSLDGYGEQFF. The chain has TRBV5-6 and TRBJ2-1; D is undetermined. This CDR3 is 13 amino acids long. Trimming took off 0 bases at V and 9 bases at J, with 10 bases between the two ends. Germline CDR1 SGHDT, CDR2 YYEEEE.

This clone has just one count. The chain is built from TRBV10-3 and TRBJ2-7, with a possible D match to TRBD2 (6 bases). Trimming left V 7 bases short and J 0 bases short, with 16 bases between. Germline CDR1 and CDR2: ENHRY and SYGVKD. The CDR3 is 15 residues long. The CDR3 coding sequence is TGTGCCATCACCCCCGATATCGGGAGCTCCTACGAGCAGTACTTC. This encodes CAITPDIGSSYEQYF.

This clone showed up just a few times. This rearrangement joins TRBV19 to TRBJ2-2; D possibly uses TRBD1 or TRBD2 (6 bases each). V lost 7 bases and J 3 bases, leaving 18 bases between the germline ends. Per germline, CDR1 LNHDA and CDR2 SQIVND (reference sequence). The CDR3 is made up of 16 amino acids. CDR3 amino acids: CASKPPGGTDTGELFF. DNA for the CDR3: TGTGCCAGTAAACCGCCCGGGGGCACGGACACCGGGGAGCTGTTTTTT.

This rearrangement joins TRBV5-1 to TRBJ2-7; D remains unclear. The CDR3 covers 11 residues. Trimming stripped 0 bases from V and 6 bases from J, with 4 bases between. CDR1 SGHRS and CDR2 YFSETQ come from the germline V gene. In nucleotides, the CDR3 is TGCGCCAGCAGCTTGGAGGGCGAGCAGTACTTC. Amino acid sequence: CASSLEGEQYF.

The CDR3 spells CSVLGPADGELFF. The CDR3 bases are TGCAGCGTTTTAGGACCCGCGGACGGGGAGCTGTTTTTT. V gene TRBV29-1 combines with J gene TRBJ2-2; D is unclear. The germline V gene has CDR1 SQVTM and CDR2 ANQGSEA. The V end was cut by 5 bases, the J end by 7 bases, with 14 bases between. The CDR3 sequence is 13 residues long.

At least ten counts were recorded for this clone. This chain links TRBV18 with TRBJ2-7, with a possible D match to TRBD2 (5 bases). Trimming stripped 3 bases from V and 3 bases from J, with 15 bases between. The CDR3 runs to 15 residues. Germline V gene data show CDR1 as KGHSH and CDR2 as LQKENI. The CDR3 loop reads CASSPTRTGDYEQYF. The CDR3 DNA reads TGTGCCAGCTCACCTACCCGGACTGGCGACTACGAGCAGTACTTC.

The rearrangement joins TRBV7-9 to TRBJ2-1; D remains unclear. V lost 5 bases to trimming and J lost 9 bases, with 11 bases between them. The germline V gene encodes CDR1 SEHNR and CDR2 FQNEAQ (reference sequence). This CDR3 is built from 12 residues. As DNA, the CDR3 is TGTGCCAGCAGCCCCGGCCCCGGTGAGCAGTTCTTC. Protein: CASSPGPGEQFF.

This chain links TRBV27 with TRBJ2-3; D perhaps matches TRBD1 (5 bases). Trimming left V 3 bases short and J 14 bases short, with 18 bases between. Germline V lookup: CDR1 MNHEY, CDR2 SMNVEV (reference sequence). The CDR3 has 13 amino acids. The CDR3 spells CASSFFELGVLYF. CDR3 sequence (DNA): TGTGCCAGCAGTTTCTTCGAATTAGGGGTGTTGTATTTT.

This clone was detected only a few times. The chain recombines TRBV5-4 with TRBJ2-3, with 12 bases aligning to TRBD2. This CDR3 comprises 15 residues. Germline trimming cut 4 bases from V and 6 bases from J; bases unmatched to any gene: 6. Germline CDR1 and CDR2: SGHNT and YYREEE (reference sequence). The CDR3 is CASSQGLAGYDTQYF. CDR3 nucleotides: TGTGCCAGCAGCCAGGGACTAGCGGGTTACGATACGCAGTATTTT. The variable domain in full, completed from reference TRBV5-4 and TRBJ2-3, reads ETGVTQSPTHLIKTRGQQVTLRCSSQSGHNTVSWYQQALGQGPQFIFQYYREEENGRGNFPPRFSGLQFPNYSSELNVNALELDDSALYLCASSQGLAGYDTQYFGPGTRLTVL.

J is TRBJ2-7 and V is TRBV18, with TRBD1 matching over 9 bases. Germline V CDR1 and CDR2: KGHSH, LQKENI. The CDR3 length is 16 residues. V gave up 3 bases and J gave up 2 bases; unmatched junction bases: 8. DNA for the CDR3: TGTGCCAGCTCACCCCGGGGACAGGGTGCAACCTACGAGCAGTACTTC. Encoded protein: CASSPRGQGATYEQYF. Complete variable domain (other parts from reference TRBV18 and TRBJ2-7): NAGVMQNPRHLVRRRGQEARLRCSPMKGHSHVYWYRQLPEEGLKFMVYLQKENIIDESGMPKERFSAEFPKEGPSILRIQQVVRGDSAAYFCASSPRGQGATYEQYFGPGTRLTVT.

The CDR3 region is CASSPASGNTIYF. CDR3 sequence (DNA): TGCGCCAGCAGCCCTGCATCCGGAAACACCATATATTTT. This chain uses TRBV5-1 with TRBJ1-3; unclear D gene. Trimming removed 4 bases at V and 4 bases at J, with 9 bases between. The CDR3 loop spans 13 amino acids. Per germline, CDR1 SGHRS and CDR2 YFSETQ.